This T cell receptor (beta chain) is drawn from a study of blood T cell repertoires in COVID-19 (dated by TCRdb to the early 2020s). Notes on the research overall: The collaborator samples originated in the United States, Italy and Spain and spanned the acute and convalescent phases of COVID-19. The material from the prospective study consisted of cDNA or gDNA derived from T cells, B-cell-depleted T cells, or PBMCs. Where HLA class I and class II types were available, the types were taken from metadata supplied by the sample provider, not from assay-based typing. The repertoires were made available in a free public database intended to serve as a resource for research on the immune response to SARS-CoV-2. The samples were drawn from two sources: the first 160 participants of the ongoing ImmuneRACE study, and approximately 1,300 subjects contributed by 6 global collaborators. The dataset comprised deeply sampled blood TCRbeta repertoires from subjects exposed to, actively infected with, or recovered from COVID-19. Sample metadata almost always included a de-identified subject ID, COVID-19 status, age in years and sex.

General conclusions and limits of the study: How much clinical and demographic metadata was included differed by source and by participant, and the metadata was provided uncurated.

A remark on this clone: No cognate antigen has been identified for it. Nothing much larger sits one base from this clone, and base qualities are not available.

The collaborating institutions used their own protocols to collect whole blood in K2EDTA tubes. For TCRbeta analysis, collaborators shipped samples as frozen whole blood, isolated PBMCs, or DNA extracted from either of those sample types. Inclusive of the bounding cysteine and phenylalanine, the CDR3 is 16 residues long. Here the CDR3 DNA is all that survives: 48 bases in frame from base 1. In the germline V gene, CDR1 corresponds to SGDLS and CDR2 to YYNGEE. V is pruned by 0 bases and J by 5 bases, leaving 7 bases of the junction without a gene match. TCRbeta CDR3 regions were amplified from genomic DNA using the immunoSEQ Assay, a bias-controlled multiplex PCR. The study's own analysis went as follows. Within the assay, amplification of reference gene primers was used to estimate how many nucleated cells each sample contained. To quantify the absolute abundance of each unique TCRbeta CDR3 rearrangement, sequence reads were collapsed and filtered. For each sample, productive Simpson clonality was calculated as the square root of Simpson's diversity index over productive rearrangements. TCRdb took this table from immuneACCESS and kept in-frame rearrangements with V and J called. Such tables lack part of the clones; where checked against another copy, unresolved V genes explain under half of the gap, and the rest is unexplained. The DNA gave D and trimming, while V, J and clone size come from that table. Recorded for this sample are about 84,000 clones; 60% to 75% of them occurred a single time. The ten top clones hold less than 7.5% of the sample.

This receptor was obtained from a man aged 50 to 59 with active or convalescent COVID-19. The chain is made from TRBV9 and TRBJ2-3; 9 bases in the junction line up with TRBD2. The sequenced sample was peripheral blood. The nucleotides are TGTGCCAGCAGCGTAGGCCCGGGGACTAGCTTAGATACGCAGTATTTT. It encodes CASSVGPGTSLDTQYF.